These 9 T cell receptor beta chains originate from one sample sequenced in a study of shared clonotypes between healthy human individuals. Assay: immunoSEQ multiplex PCR; the TCRdb copy retains only in-frame clones and omits some. The sample lists roughly 640,000 clones, about 74% occurring once. The sample consisted of memory CD4+ T cells sorted from blood. Subset here: CD45RA-negative fraction. Every receptor here comes from a woman aged 25 to 39 in good health.

This chain uses TRBV7-2 with TRBJ2-1; 8 nucleotides match TRBD2. This CDR3 is built from 14 residues. Germline CDR1 reads SGHTA; CDR2 reads FQGNSA. J lost 2 bases, V lost 5 bases, and 2 bases had no gene match. The CDR3 bases are TGTGCCAGCAGCCCCGGGAGGGCCTACAATGAGCAGTTCTTC. Translating it yields CASSPGRAYNEQFF.

This sequence joins TRBV18 and TRBJ2-7; 11 bases fit TRBD1. Germline loops: CDR1 KGHSH, CDR2 LQKENI. V shed 4 bases and J 7 bases; nucleotides not matched to a gene: 6. The CDR3 is made up of 14 amino acids. The CDR3 DNA is TGTGCCAGCTCACTCGGACAGGGGGCAGAAGAGCAGTACTTC. Translating it yields CASSLGQGAEEQYF.

The chain is built from TRBV6-6 and TRBJ1-3; D is ambiguous. Germline V gene data show CDR1 as MNHNY and CDR2 as SVGAGI (reference sequence). The V end lost 7 bases, the J end lost 0 bases, and 7 bases lay between the germline ends. The CDR3 runs 13 residues. Here the CDR3 reads CASNGFSGNTIYF. As DNA, the CDR3 is TGTGCCAGCAACGGATTCTCTGGAAACACCATATATTTT.

The V call is TRBV2, the J call TRBJ2-5; maybe TRBD2 (7 bases). Germline V CDR1 and CDR2: SNHLY, FYNNEI. Trimming shortened V by 6 bases and J by 5 bases, and 13 bases separated the two germline ends. The CDR3 extends over 13 amino acids. In DNA form, the CDR3 reads TGTGCCAGCAGAGGGGGGGAGCGCGAGACCCAGTACTTC. This encodes CASRGGERETQYF.

V and J are TRBV7-3 and TRBJ1-2, with D perhaps TRBD1 (5 bases). The CDR3 length is 17 residues. The V gene's germline CDR1 is SGHTA and CDR2 FQGTGA. V lost 2 bases and J lost 0, with 16 bases in between. The CDR3: CASSLVGGAGANYGYTF. CDR3 nucleotide sequence: TGTGCCAGCAGCTTAGTGGGGGGAGCCGGGGCTAACTATGGCTACACCTTC. The full variable domain, completed using reference TRBV7-3 and TRBJ1-2, is GAGVSQTPSNKVTEKGKYVELRCDPISGHTALYWYRQSLGQGPEFLIYFQGTGAADDSGLPNDRFFAVRPEGSVSTLKIQRTERGDSAVYLCASSLVGGAGANYGYTFGSGTRLTVV.

The V gene is TRBV6-5, the J gene TRBJ2-7; no reliable D call. Germline-derived CDR1 and CDR2 are MNHEY and SVGAGI. Trimming removed 3 bases at V and 2 bases at J, with 11 bases between. The length of the CDR3 is 14 residues. For the CDR3, the DNA is TGTGCCAGCAGTTATGAGGACGTCGCCTACGAGCAGTACTTC. Protein product: CASSYEDVAYEQYF.

The J gene is TRBJ2-2, the V gene TRBV6-5; D uncertain. Trimming removed 5 bases from V and 5 bases from J, with 12 bases in between. The CDR3 has 14 residues. Germline V gives CDR1 MNHEY, CDR2 SVGAGI. CDR3 protein: CASSTNPETGELFF. CDR3 in DNA: TGTGCCAGCAGTACGAATCCAGAAACCGGGGAGCTGTTTTTT.

The chain is built from TRBV5-6 and TRBJ2-5, with D hard to call. Trimming stripped 1 base from V and 5 bases from J, with 9 bases between. CDR1 SGHDT and CDR2 YYEEEE come from the germline V gene. The CDR3 has 13 residues. CDR3 coding DNA: TGTGCCAGCAGCTTGCCAGCCGGGGAGACCCAGTACTTC. Translation: CASSLPAGETQYF. The variable domain in full, completed from reference TRBV5-6 and TRBJ2-5, reads DAGVTQSPTHLIKTRGQQVTLRCSPKSGHDTVSWYQQALGQGPQFIFQYYEEEERQRGNFPDRFSGHQFPNYSSELNVNALLLGDSALYLCASSLPAGETQYFGPGTRLLVL.

The J gene is TRBJ1-5, the V gene TRBV19; TRBD1 agrees at 9 bases. This CDR3 is 18 amino acids long. The germline CDR1 and CDR2 sequences are LNHDA and SQIVND (reference sequence). Trimming took 6 bases from V and 4 from J; bases not matched to a gene: 16. The CDR3 loop reads CASSPPPGQGIGNQPQHF. Written as DNA, the CDR3 is TGTGCCAGTAGCCCCCCCCCGGGACAGGGAATCGGGAATCAGCCCCAGCATTTT.